This record looks at one T cell receptor (beta chain) sequence and its context. The PCR contained 60 Vbeta and 13 Jbeta primers. TCRdb's table, derived via immunoSEQ multiplex PCR, lists solely in-frame clones and lacks some. The profile covers 150,000 to 200,000 clones, with around 63% appearing a single time and roughly 4.4% taken by the ten largest. With 3 bases clipped from V and 2 bases from J, the junction kept 10 bases outside the gene matches. The CDR3 has 17 residues. The germline CDR1 and CDR2 sequences are SNHLY and FYNNEI. This sample is part of a study of cytomegalovirus exposure and HLA in healthy donors.

The source is a young woman in good health and CMV-seropositive. J is TRBJ2-1 and V is TRBV2, with 7 bases matching TRBD2. Sequencing used PBMCs. This CDR3 is CASSEFSGAGPYNEQFF. The CDR3 DNA is TGTGCCAGCAGTGAGTTTAGTGGAGCGGGGCCCTACAATGAGCAGTTCTTC.